These 2 T cell receptor beta chains originate from one sample sequenced in a study of shared clonotypes between healthy human individuals. Assay: immunoSEQ multiplex PCR; the TCRdb copy retains only in-frame clones and omits some. The table includes about 1,800,000 clones, about 94% detected once. Naive CD8 cells lacked CD45RO, underwent positive selection for CCR7 and left out terminally differentiated effector memory CD45RA+ cells. Specimen: naive CD8+ T cells sorted from blood. The receptors originated from a man in his late teens or twenties in good health.

The chain is built from TRBV5-8 and TRBJ2-3; 7 bases line up with TRBD2. V lost 0 bases, J lost 0 bases, and 4 bases stayed unmatched. The CDR3 is 16 residues long. Germline V gives CDR1 SGHTS, CDR2 YDEGEE. The CDR3 region is CASSLDAGESTDTQYF. The CDR3 nucleotides are TGTGCCAGCAGCTTGGATGCGGGGGAGAGCACAGATACGCAGTATTTT.

The rearrangement links TRBV5-6 to TRBJ2-3, with 8 bases matching TRBD1. After removal of 0 bases from V and 2 bases from J, the junction contained 11 bases not matched to a gene. CDR3 length: 18 amino acids. Germline CDR1 reads SGHDT; CDR2 reads YYEEEE. This CDR3 is CASSLALGQEPYTDTQYF. Here the CDR3 DNA reads TGTGCCAGCAGCTTGGCCCTGGGACAGGAGCCCTACACAGATACGCAGTATTTT.